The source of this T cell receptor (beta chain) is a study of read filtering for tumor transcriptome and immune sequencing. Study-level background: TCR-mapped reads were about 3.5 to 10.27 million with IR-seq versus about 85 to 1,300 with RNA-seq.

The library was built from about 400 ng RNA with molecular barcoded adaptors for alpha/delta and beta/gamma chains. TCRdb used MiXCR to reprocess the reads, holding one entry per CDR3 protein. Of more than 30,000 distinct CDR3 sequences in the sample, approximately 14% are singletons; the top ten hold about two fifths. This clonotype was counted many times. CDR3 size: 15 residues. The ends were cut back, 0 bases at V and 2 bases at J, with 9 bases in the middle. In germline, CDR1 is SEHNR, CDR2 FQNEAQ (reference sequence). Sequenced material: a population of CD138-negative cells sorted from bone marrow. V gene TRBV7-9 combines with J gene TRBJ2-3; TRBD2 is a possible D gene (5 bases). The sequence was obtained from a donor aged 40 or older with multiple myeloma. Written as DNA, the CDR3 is TGTGCCAGCAGCTTAGCGACGGGGATCACAGATACGCAGTATTTT. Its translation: CASSLATGITDTQYF. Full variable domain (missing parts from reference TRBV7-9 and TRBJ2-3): DTGVSQNPRHKITKRGQNVTFRCDPISEHNRLYWYRQTLGQGPEFLTYFQNEAQLEKSRLLSDRFSAERPKGSFSTLEIQRTEQGDSAMYLCASSLATGITDTQYFGPGTRLTVL.